These 31 T cell receptor beta chains were sequenced from one sample in a study of identical twins. TCRdb redid the calling of the 5' RACE reads with MiXCR, one entry per CDR3 protein. The repertoire holds 400,000 to 500,000 distinct CDR3 sequences, with around 15% as singletons. Another study also made use of these data, one on yellow fever vaccine responses in identical twins.

Sequencing was carried out using CD4+ T cells sorted from blood. The receptors stem from a woman aged 18-29 years in good health.

This clonotype was picked up a small number of times. The J gene is TRBJ1-2, the V gene TRBV20-1; D not certain. Trimming removed 3 bases from V and 8 bases from J, with 10 bases in between. Germline assignment: CDR1 DFQATT and CDR2 SNEGSKA (reference sequence). CDR3 length equals 11 residues. CDR3 region: CSASSPGGYTF. CDR3 coding DNA: TGCAGTGCTAGTTCCCCTGGGGGCTACACCTTC.

This clonotype turned up a few times. The J gene is TRBJ2-7, the V gene TRBV9; tentatively, D is TRBD1 or TRBD2 (5 bases each). The germline V and J ends were trimmed by 0 bases and 7 bases, with 11 bases remaining between them. CDR3 length equals 13 residues. CDR1 is SGDLS and CDR2 is YYNGEE in the germline V gene. In DNA, the CDR3 is TGTGCCAGCAGCGTAGACGGGGCGCGGGAGCAGTACTTC. Protein sequence: CASSVDGAREQYF.

This clonotype was picked up many times. The rearrangement uses TRBV20-1 and TRBJ1-1, with 7 bases fitting TRBD1. Germline CDR1 DFQATT, CDR2 SNEGSKA (reference sequence). The CDR3 has 14 residues. CDR3 residues: CTPLTGAENTEAFF. In DNA, the CDR3 is TGCACTCCTCTCACAGGGGCGGAGAACACTGAAGCTTTCTTT.

The chain carries TRBV4-2 and TRBJ2-2; D gene uncertain. The CDR3 has 13 amino acids. Per the germline V gene, CDR1 is LGHNA and CDR2 is YNFKEQ. The germline V and J ends were trimmed by 5 bases and 6 bases, with 10 bases remaining between them. Written as DNA, the CDR3 is TGTGCCAGCAGCTCGGTAACGGCCGGGGAGCTGTTTTTT. Translation gives CASSSVTAGELFF.

In this sample, this clonotype turned up a few times. V usage is TRBV7-2 and J usage is TRBJ2-1; D is perhaps TRBD1 (5 bases). Trimming took 1 base from V and 6 from J, leaving 13 bases between them. The germline CDR1 and CDR2 sequences are SGHTA and FQGNSA. The CDR3 has 15 amino acids. In DNA, the CDR3 is TGTGCCAGCAGCTTAGGAGAGTCAGGGCTCAATGAGCAGTTCTTC. It translates to CASSLGESGLNEQFF.

In this sample, this clonotype turned up many times. This chain connects TRBV2 to TRBJ2-7, with 7 bases identical to TRBD1. Per the germline V gene, CDR1 is SNHLY and CDR2 is FYNNEI. V lost 8 bases, J lost 4 bases, and 14 bases stayed unmatched. The CDR3 totals 15 residues. The CDR3 region has the DNA TGTGCCAGCCGAGCCCGGGGACAGAGTTGGTACGAGCAGTACTTC. It translates to CASRARGQSWYEQYF.

A few counts support this clonotype. This chain uses TRBV6-1 with TRBJ2-7; 10 positions match TRBD1. V lost 6 bases, J lost 5 bases, and 7 bases stayed unmatched. CDR3 length equals 14 residues. Germline V gene data show CDR1 as MNHNS and CDR2 as SASEGT. CDR3 in DNA: TGTGCCAGCAGACCCGGGACAGGGGTCCACGAGCAGTACTTC. Translating gives CASRPGTGVHEQYF.

This clonotype was seen many times. The chain has TRBV12-3 or TRBV12-4 and TRBJ1-2; the D is unclear. V lost 1 base, J lost 8 bases, and 8 bases lay in between. The CDR3 has 12 residues. The CDR3 bases are TGTGCCAGCAGTTTAGGCCCGGGGGGCTACACCTTC. This sequence encodes CASSLGPGGYTF.

This clonotype was seen at least ten times. The genes are TRBV4-3 and TRBJ1-2; D perhaps matches TRBD1 (6 bases). Trimming removed 0 bases at V and 7 bases at J, with 12 bases between. The CDR3 has 14 residues. Germline values: CDR1 LGHNA, CDR2 YSLEER. The CDR3 DNA follows: TGCGCCAGCAGCCAAGATTTGACAGGTCGTGGCTACACCTTC. Encoded protein: CASSQDLTGRGYTF.

The chain has TRBV28 and TRBJ1-1; 9 nucleotides align to TRBD1. V was clipped by 6 bases and J by 10 bases; unmatched bases: 3. Germline V gene sequence: CDR1 MDHEN, CDR2 SYDVKM. The CDR3 covers 11 residues. CDR3 sequence reads: CASREDRGAFF. The CDR3 bases are TGTGCCAGCAGAGAGGACAGGGGAGCTTTCTTT.

This clonotype was detected a few times. The rearrangement uses TRBV12-3 or TRBV12-4 and TRBJ1-1, with a tentative D call TRBD1 (6 bases). Trimming stripped 6 bases from V and 2 bases from J, with 13 bases between. The CDR3 has 14 residues. Here the CDR3 DNA reads TGTGCCAGCAGGTCCGGGACACTCAACACTGAAGCTTTCTTT. This gives the protein CASRSGTLNTEAFF.

V and J are TRBV6-5 and TRBJ2-3; possibly TRBD2 for D (6 bases). Trimming stripped 1 base from V and 1 base from J, with 9 bases between. The germline gives CDR1 MNHEY, CDR2 SVGAGI. This CDR3 comprises 15 residues. Written as DNA, the CDR3 is TGTGCCAGCAGTTACTGGGGGGAAGGCACAGATACGCAGTATTTT. Amino acid sequence: CASSYWGEGTDTQYF.

The chain links TRBV6-1 to TRBJ2-4; D tentatively fits TRBD1 or TRBD2 (6 bases each). V lost 6 bases and J 0 bases, leaving 12 bases between the germline ends. The CDR3 totals 15 residues. Germline V gives CDR1 MNHNS, CDR2 SASEGT. The DNA of the CDR3 is TGTGCCAGCAGGGAGGGACAAGTAGCCAAAAACATTCAGTACTTC. Translated: CASREGQVAKNIQYF.

The table lists this clonotype with many counts. The V gene is TRBV7-9, the J gene TRBJ2-1, with 14 positions matching TRBD2. This CDR3 is built from 17 residues. After removal of 5 bases from V and 5 bases from J, the junction contained 8 bases not matched to a gene. Germline lookup yields CDR1 SEHNR and CDR2 FQNEAQ (reference sequence). CDR3 loop: CASSPRLAGGRNNEQFF. CDR3 sequence (DNA): TGTGCCAGCAGCCCACGACTAGCGGGAGGGCGAAACAATGAGCAGTTCTTC. The whole variable domain, remainder taken from reference TRBV7-9 and TRBJ2-1, is DTGVSQNPRHKITKRGQNVTFRCDPISEHNRLYWYRQTLGQGPEFLTYFQNEAQLEKSRLLSDRFSAERPKGSFSTLEIQRTEQGDSAMYLCASSPRLAGGRNNEQFFGPGTRLTVL.

In this sample, this clonotype turned up a few times. A read error may produce the germline difference seen at one junction end. The V call is TRBV28, the J call TRBJ1-1, with TRBD1 matching 7 bases. Looked up from germline, CDR1 is MDHEN and CDR2 is SYDVKM. The CDR3 runs to 13 residues. Here the CDR3 reads CASSLSGDREAFF. The DNA for the CDR3 is TGCGCCAGCAGTTTATCCGGGGACAGAGAAGCTTTCTTT.

The table lists this clonotype with a few counts. The rearrangement uses TRBV7-9 and TRBJ2-3, with no clear D. With 1 base removed from V and 4 bases from J, the gap between germline ends came to 12 bases. Germline V lookup: CDR1 SEHNR, CDR2 FQNEAQ (reference sequence). CDR3 size: 15 residues. CDR3 in amino acids: CASSLVSQFADTQYF. The CDR3 DNA sequence: TGTGCCAGCAGCTTAGTCTCACAGTTTGCAGATACGCAGTATTTT.

This clonotype was observed a handful of times. V is TRBV5-1 and J is TRBJ2-3, with 10 bases that match TRBD1. Germline CDR1 is SGHRS and CDR2 is YFSETQ. The CDR3 runs to 15 residues. V shed 4 bases, J shed 5 bases, and the junction held 7 bases outside the gene matches. CDR3 sequence: CASSLRQGAGDTQYF. The CDR3 DNA reads TGCGCCAGCAGCCTTCGACAGGGGGCTGGAGATACGCAGTATTTT.

There are many counts of this clonotype. This chain links TRBV10-3 with TRBJ2-1, with a possible D match to TRBD2 (6 bases). Looked up from germline, CDR1 is ENHRY and CDR2 is SYGVKD. The ends were cut back, 6 bases at V and 0 bases at J, with 18 bases in the middle. The CDR3 is made up of 17 amino acids. In DNA form, the CDR3 reads TGTGCCATCAGGGAGGGAGACAGACCCAGCTCCTACAATGAGCAGTTCTTC. Amino acids: CAIREGDRPSSYNEQFF.

A few counts support this clonotype. The rearrangement joins TRBV29-1 to TRBJ2-4; D uncertain. V gave up 4 bases and J gave up 6 bases, with 19 bases separating them. This CDR3 has 15 amino acids. The germline gives CDR1 SQVTM, CDR2 ANQGSEA. CDR3 protein: CSVVDFRIAVNIQYF. CDR3 nucleotides: TGCAGCGTTGTTGACTTCAGGATAGCTGTAAACATTCAGTACTTC.

The rearrangement links TRBV12-3 or TRBV12-4 to TRBJ2-2; D possibly uses TRBD1 or TRBD2 (6 bases each). The CDR3 runs to 16 residues. Between the trimmed V and J ends, which lost 9 bases and 6 bases, there was a span of 23 bases. Written as DNA, the CDR3 is TGTGCCAGAAAAAAAGGGGGGAATAAGGCTCCCGGGGAGCTGTTTTTT. Its protein is CARKKGGNKAPGELFF.

This clonotype has ten or more counts. The chain has TRBV4-3 and TRBJ2-7; TRBD2 aligns across 8 bases. Germline CDR1 LGHNA, CDR2 YSLEER. The ends lost 0 bases at V and 1 base at J; junction bases unmatched: 5. The CDR3 totals 16 residues. The CDR3 region is CASSQDSGRASYEQYF. CDR3 coding DNA: TGCGCCAGCAGCCAAGATTCCGGGAGGGCTTCCTACGAGCAGTACTTC.

Ten or more counts support this clonotype. The genes are TRBV5-1 and TRBJ2-2; D is uncertain. The V gene's germline CDR1 is SGHRS and CDR2 YFSETQ. This CDR3 has 15 amino acids. The V end was cut by 0 bases, the J end by 2 bases, with 8 bases between. For the CDR3, the DNA is TGCGCCAGCAGCTTGGAAGTGACCAACACCGGGGAGCTGTTTTTT. This gives the protein CASSLEVTNTGELFF.

This clonotype was seen more than once but under ten times. J is TRBJ2-3 and V is TRBV20-1; TRBD2 is a possible D gene (6 bases). Trimming removed 7 bases at V and 4 bases at J, with 9 bases between. The CDR3 sequence is 11 residues long. Germline V gene lookup returns CDR1 DFQATT and CDR2 SNEGSKA (reference sequence). The CDR3 region is CSGLVADTQYF. CDR3 sequence (DNA): TGCAGTGGACTAGTCGCAGATACGCAGTATTTT.

This clonotype was counted between two and nine times. This CDR3 reads CASSWELGIPDTQYF. The CDR3 region has the DNA TGTGCCAGCAGCTGGGAGCTGGGGATCCCAGATACGCAGTATTTT. The V call is TRBV11-1, the J call TRBJ2-3; possible D gene TRBD2, 5 bases. Between the trimmed V and J ends, which lost 4 bases and 4 bases, there was a span of 15 bases. Germline V lookup: CDR1 SGHAT, CDR2 FQDESV (reference sequence). This CDR3 has 15 amino acids. Combining the CDR3 with reference TRBV11-1 and TRBJ2-3 gives the whole variable domain EAEVAQSPRYKITEKSQAVAFWCDPISGHATLYWYRQILGQGPELLVQFQDESVVDDSQLPKDRFSAERLKGVDSTLKIQPAELGDSAMYLCASSWELGIPDTQYFGPGTRLTVL.

This clonotype was counted only a few times. The V call is TRBV29-1, the J call TRBJ2-1; D is uncertain. Trimming shortened V by 3 bases and J by 16 bases, and 13 bases separated the two germline ends. The CDR3 length is 10 residues. Per germline, CDR1 SQVTM and CDR2 ANQGSEA. CDR3 DNA: TGCAGCGTTGACTTGCTAGGGCAATTCTTC. It translates to CSVDLLGQFF.

This clonotype was seen more than once but under ten times. The V call is TRBV27, the J call TRBJ2-3; 7 bases map to TRBD1. Unmatched junction bases numbered 7, after V lost 6 bases and J lost 4 bases. The CDR3 loop spans 14 amino acids. Germline-derived CDR1 and CDR2 are MNHEY and SMNVEV (reference sequence). The CDR3 loop is CASSLQGPADTQYF. DNA for the CDR3: TGTGCCAGCAGCCTACAGGGGCCCGCAGATACGCAGTATTTT.

This clonotype turned up a few times. This chain connects TRBV10-3 to TRBJ2-1, with no clear D. Germline values: CDR1 ENHRY, CDR2 SYGVKD. This CDR3 is built from 16 residues. V dropped 0 bases and J dropped 0 bases, with 9 bases sitting between them. The CDR3 nucleotides read TGTGCCATCAGTGAGTCGAGCAGCAGCTCCTACAATGAGCAGTTCTTC. It codes for CAISESSSSSYNEQFF.

The chain couples TRBV3-1 to TRBJ2-3, with 11 nucleotides matching TRBD2. There are 16 residues in the CDR3. Germline V gives CDR1 LGHDT, CDR2 YNNKEL (reference sequence). V was clipped by 1 base and J by 2 bases; unmatched bases: 2. CDR3 amino acids: CASSQGTSGHTDTQYF. CDR3 in DNA: TGTGCCAGCAGCCAAGGGACTAGCGGGCACACAGATACGCAGTATTTT.

The J gene is TRBJ2-7, the V gene TRBV28, with 9 bases that match TRBD1. The CDR3 is 15 residues long. Trimming at V came to 3 bases and at J to 2 bases, leaving 5 bases not matched to a gene. From germline, CDR1 is MDHEN and CDR2 SYDVKM. CDR3 loop: CASSFRDRDTYEQYF. The CDR3 region has the DNA TGTGCCAGCAGTTTTAGGGACAGGGATACCTACGAGCAGTACTTC.

At least ten counts were recorded for this clonotype. The chain recombines TRBV7-2 with TRBJ2-7; the D call may be TRBD1 or TRBD2 (5 bases each). CDR3 length equals 13 residues. Between the trimmed V and J ends, which lost 3 bases and 7 bases, there was a span of 13 bases. Germline V gene lookup returns CDR1 SGHTA and CDR2 FQGNSA. The CDR3 reads CASSFSGTGEQYF. The CDR3 DNA sequence: TGTGCCAGCAGCTTCTCGGGGACGGGGGAGCAGTACTTC.

This clonotype was recorded a few times. The chain uses TRBV10-3 and TRBJ2-7; no definite D call. This CDR3 region has 14 residues. V was shortened by 0 bases and J by 1 base, with 7 bases between the two germline ends. Germline assignment: CDR1 ENHRY and CDR2 SYGVKD. This chain's CDR3 is CAISESEGSYEQYF. CDR3 nucleotide sequence: TGTGCCATCAGTGAGTCTGAAGGGTCCTACGAGCAGTACTTC.